The 26 T cell receptor beta chains below all came from one sample that was sequenced in a study of radiotherapy plus CTLA-4 blockade in lung cancer. Clones were read by immunoSEQ multiplex PCR, and TCRdb kept only the in-frame ones, dropping some. Of about 110,000 clones listed, more than 65% are singletons. Sequenced here: peripheral blood, sampled from a patient treated with radiotherapy plus ipilimumab. The receptor set was obtained from a human donor with non-small cell lung cancer that progressed on radiotherapy plus ipilimumab. Some clones in this sample may be carry-over from other donors' samples.

This chain joins TRBV4-2 and TRBJ1-4; D perhaps matches TRBD1 (5 bases). The V and J ends lost 0 bases and 0 bases respectively, with 11 bases between them. This CDR3 has 17 amino acids. Germline-derived CDR1 and CDR2 are LGHNA and YNFKEQ. The CDR3 DNA reads as TGTGCCAGCAGCCAAGAACCCTCGACAGCAACTAATGAAAAACTGTTTTTT. Translated: CASSQEPSTATNEKLFF.

The chain employs TRBV18 and TRBJ1-1; D gene unclear. Looked up from germline, CDR1 is KGHSH and CDR2 is LQKENI. Deletions cut 6 bases from V and 1 base from J, with 12 bases between. The CDR3 totals 14 residues. CDR3 sequence: CASSPSRENTEAFF. CDR3 bases: TGTGCCAGCTCCCCCAGCCGGGAGAACACTGAAGCTTTCTTT.

This chain uses TRBV2 with TRBJ1-5; D ambiguous. V lost 6 bases, J lost 1 base, and 16 bases lay in between. The CDR3 has 16 residues. Germline CDR1 reads SNHLY; CDR2 reads FYNNEI. For the CDR3, the DNA is TGTGCCAGCAGCTCTCCGGGAACATCGAGCAATCAGCCCCAGCATTTT. Protein product: CASSSPGTSSNQPQHF.

The J gene is TRBJ1-4, the V gene TRBV27, with D possibly being TRBD1 (6 bases). The CDR3 sequence is 14 residues long. Germline V gene sequence: CDR1 MNHEY, CDR2 SMNVEV (reference sequence). V lost 5 bases, J lost 7 bases, and 14 bases lay in between. This CDR3 is CASSRGAVAEKLFF. The CDR3 DNA reads TGTGCCAGCAGTCGGGGGGCTGTGGCTGAAAAACTGTTTTTT.

The chain carries TRBV5-6 and TRBJ2-4; D is unresolved. Germline values: CDR1 SGHDT, CDR2 YYEEEE. The CDR3 totals 12 residues. Trimming took off 7 bases at V and 3 bases at J, with 8 bases between the two ends. The CDR3 loop reads CASEKNKNIQYF. The DNA for the CDR3 is TGTGCCAGCGAGAAAAACAAAAACATTCAGTACTTC.

This clone has ten or more counts. V and J are TRBV19 and TRBJ1-3; TRBD1 agrees at 7 bases. Germline trimming cut 8 bases from V and 4 bases from J; bases unmatched to any gene: 5. CDR3 length: 13 residues. CDR1 and CDR2 from the germline V gene are LNHDA and SQIVND (reference sequence). DNA of the CDR3: TGTGCCAGTGGGGCGACAGGGGGAAACACCATATATTTT. It specifies CASGATGGNTIYF.

V usage is TRBV29-1 and J usage is TRBJ1-1, with 7 bases matching TRBD1. CDR3 length: 13 amino acids. V was clipped by 5 bases and J by 4 bases; unmatched bases: 7. Germline V CDR1 and CDR2: SQVTM, ANQGSEA. In nucleotides, the CDR3 is TGCAGCGTTCTCCCCCAGGGGGGCACTGAAGCTTTCTTT. The encoded protein is CSVLPQGGTEAFF.

The chain employs TRBV12-2 and TRBJ2-1; the table assigns TRBD2, which was not confirmed against the DNA. TRBV12-2 is deemed a pseudogene. This CDR3 spans 15 amino acids. CDR3 region: CASRFERESYNEQFF. The CDR3 nucleotides are TGTGCAAGTCGCTTTGAGCGGGAGAGTTACAATGAGCAGTTCTTC.

V gene TRBV5-6 combines with J gene TRBJ2-5; D may be TRBD1 (5 bases). CDR1 is SGHDT and CDR2 is YYEEEE in the germline V gene. This CDR3 region has 14 residues. V was shortened by 0 bases and J by 2 bases, with 8 bases between the two germline ends. In nucleotides, the CDR3 is TGTGCCAGCAGCTTGGAGGGGCTTCAAGAGACCCAGTACTTC. Translation gives CASSLEGLQETQYF.

The chain carries TRBV18 and TRBJ2-1; no firm D call. In germline, CDR1 is KGHSH, CDR2 LQKENI. The V and J ends lost 4 bases and 0 bases respectively, with 10 bases between them. The CDR3 covers 15 residues. The DNA of the CDR3 is TGTGCCAGCTCACTGACCACTACCTCCTACAATGAGCAGTTCTTC. Residues: CASSLTTTSYNEQFF.

The rearrangement joins TRBV7-8 to TRBJ1-6; D is uncertain. V was clipped by 0 bases and J by 0 bases, with 9 bases between them. Germline V gene sequence: CDR1 SGHVS, CDR2 FQNEAQ. The CDR3 contains 17 residues. The CDR3 is CASSLAGESSYNSPLHF. In DNA, the CDR3 is TGTGCCAGCAGCTTAGCTGGGGAGAGCTCCTATAATTCACCCCTCCACTTT.

The chain uses TRBV7-8 and TRBJ1-6; weak D call: TRBD1 (5 bases). There are 17 residues in the CDR3. The germline gives CDR1 SGHVS, CDR2 FQNEAQ. V lost 0 bases and J lost 3, with 12 bases in between. The chain's CDR3 is CASSLALGRNYNSPLHF. The CDR3 DNA is TGTGCCAGCAGCTTAGCCTTGGGGCGAAACTATAATTCACCCCTCCACTTT.

V and J are TRBV5-1 and TRBJ2-4, with D tentatively TRBD2 (6 bases). The CDR3 is made up of 14 amino acids. CDR1 and CDR2 (germline): SGHRS, YFSETQ. V lost 0 bases and J 4 bases, leaving 8 bases between the germline ends. In DNA form, the CDR3 reads TGCGCCAGCAGCTTGGGGGACTTTAAAAACATTCAGTACTTC. Its translation: CASSLGDFKNIQYF.

The V call is TRBV18, the J call TRBJ2-7; D is perhaps TRBD1 or TRBD2 (6 bases each). This CDR3 has 15 amino acids. Germline V gene lookup returns CDR1 KGHSH and CDR2 LQKENI. The germline V and J ends were trimmed by 3 bases and 1 base, with 13 bases remaining between them. The DNA for the CDR3 is TGTGCCAGCTCACCTGGCACAGGGAGGTCCTACGAGCAGTACTTC. Residues: CASSPGTGRSYEQYF.

The V and J genes are TRBV4-2 and TRBJ2-7; either TRBD1 or TRBD2 may supply D (5 bases each). CDR1 is LGHNA and CDR2 is YNFKEQ in the germline V gene. This CDR3 comprises 15 residues. V was cut by 3 bases and J by 0 bases, with 12 bases left in between. As DNA, the CDR3 is TGTGCCAGCAGCCACGGGGCGGGCCCCTCCTACGAGCAGTACTTC. Protein: CASSHGAGPSYEQYF.

CDR3 nucleotides: TGTGCCAGCAGCTCGGCCCACGCTAGCGGGTCGGATACGCAGTATTTT. Protein: CASSSAHASGSDTQYF. The chain recombines TRBV5-6 with TRBJ2-3, with TRBD2 matching over 8 bases. Germline-derived CDR1 and CDR2 are SGHDT and YYEEEE. V shed 3 bases, J shed 6 bases, and the junction held 12 bases outside the gene matches. The CDR3 length is 16 residues.

This clone occurred once. The V call is TRBV19, the J call TRBJ1-5, with D hard to call. From germline, CDR1 is LNHDA and CDR2 SQIVND (reference sequence). The CDR3 is 11 residues long. V lost 4 bases, J lost 9 bases, and 7 bases lay in between. The CDR3 reads CASSSPGPQHF. CDR3 coding DNA: TGTGCCAGTAGTAGCCCCGGGCCCCAGCATTTT.

This clone was detected only a few times. This chain links TRBV5-1 with TRBJ1-1, with D possibly TRBD1 on 6 matching bases. CDR1 is SGHRS and CDR2 is YFSETQ in the germline V gene. This CDR3 is 16 amino acids long. The ends were cut back, 7 bases at V and 1 base at J, with 20 bases in the middle. For the CDR3, the DNA is TGCGCCAGCCCCATGACCGGGGGCGCGCGGAACACTGAAGCTTTCTTT. Translated: CASPMTGGARNTEAFF.

Points on this clone: Germline and junction disagree at one end, which may indicate a read error. The genes are TRBV28 and TRBJ1-2; unclear D gene. Germline CDR1 reads MDHEN; CDR2 reads SYDVKM. The CDR3 runs 11 residues. This CDR3 reads CASSHPLTVEF. CDR3 DNA: TGTGCCAGCAGCCACCCCCTTACAGTAGAGTTC.

V is TRBV6-1 and J is TRBJ1-6; 8 bases align to TRBD1. J was trimmed by 7 bases and V by 2 bases; bases with no gene match: 4. The CDR3 totals 15 residues. Germline-derived CDR1 and CDR2 are MNHNS and SASEGT. The CDR3 DNA reads as TGTGCCAGCAGTGAAAGGACAGGGCGGAATTCACCCCTCCACTTT. Translated, it gives CASSERTGRNSPLHF.

This clone has more than one count but fewer than ten. This chain uses TRBV5-3 with TRBJ1-5; D may be TRBD1 (5 bases). TRBV5-3 is an ORF, with its function uncertain. The CDR3 contains 15 residues. V was cut by 8 bases and J by 5 bases, with 20 bases left in between. The CDR3 nucleotides are TGTGCCAGCAGCCATCGACAGACCCTCGATCAGCCCCAGCATTTT. It yields the protein CASSHRQTLDQPQHF.

This chain uses TRBV4-2 with TRBJ1-1; weak D call: TRBD1 (5 bases). Germline V CDR1 and CDR2: LGHNA, YNFKEQ. This CDR3 is 14 amino acids long. The V gene lost 4 bases and the J gene lost 6 bases, with 15 bases spanning the gap. The CDR3 loop is CASSRKNQGSEAFF. The CDR3 DNA is TGTGCCAGCAGCCGCAAAAACCAGGGATCTGAAGCTTTCTTT.

For this clone: Other DNA variants within this sample encode the same CDR3. The V gene is TRBV5-1, the J gene TRBJ1-1; D not certain. Germline V gene lookup returns CDR1 SGHRS and CDR2 YFSETQ. The CDR3 has 11 amino acids. V dropped 5 bases and J dropped 1 base, with 3 bases sitting between them. The CDR3 spells CASRENTEAFF. The DNA of the CDR3 is TGCGCCAGCAGAGAGAACACTGAAGCTTTCTTT.

This chain connects TRBV11-2 to TRBJ2-1; TRBD2 agrees at 8 bases. The CDR3 contains 15 residues. The V gene's germline CDR1 is SGHAT and CDR2 FQNNGV. V shed 8 bases, J shed 8 bases, and the junction held 14 bases outside the gene matches. In DNA, the CDR3 is TGTGCCAGCCCTCCGACCGGGGGGGCGGTCGATGAGCAGTTCTTC. Protein product: CASPPTGGAVDEQFF.

The rearrangement links TRBV18 to TRBJ1-4, with D perhaps matching TRBD1 (5 bases). The CDR3 has 15 amino acids. The V end lost 0 bases, the J end lost 8 bases, and 13 bases lay between the germline ends. The germline gives CDR1 KGHSH, CDR2 LQKENI. CDR3 region: CASSPPAGRREKLFF. CDR3 nucleotide sequence: TGTGCCAGCTCACCACCGGCAGGGCGGCGGGAAAAACTGTTTTTT.

This chain uses TRBV15 with TRBJ1-3; weak D call: TRBD1 (5 bases). The CDR3 contains 16 residues. CDR1 and CDR2 (germline): LNHNV, YYDKDF (reference sequence). V was clipped by 1 base and J by 0 bases, with 10 bases between them. In DNA form, the CDR3 reads TGTGCCACCAGCAGAGGAGACAGCCGCTCTGGAAACACCATATATTTT. Its translation: CATSRGDSRSGNTIYF.